Below are 5 T cell receptor beta chains sequenced from a single sample in a study of blood T cells in healthy people across ages. For the second PCR, which ran for 7 to 11 cycles, a sample-barcoded 5' primer and a J-beta primer mix were used. TCRdb independently ran MiXCR on the 5' RACE reads; one entry per CDR3 protein. The table has roughly 700,000 distinct CDR3 sequences, roughly 30% seen once. The sample consisted of blood. The receptors here all came from a woman older than 75 in good health.

The table lists this clonotype with many counts. Here the CDR3 reads CASSPRARGYQETQYF. In nucleotides, the CDR3 is TGTGCCAGCAGCCCTCGGGCCCGCGGTTACCAAGAGACCCAGTACTTC. The chain joins TRBV7-2 to TRBJ2-5; D remains ambiguous. The V gene lost 5 bases and the J gene lost 0 bases, with 16 bases spanning the gap. Germline V CDR1 and CDR2: SGHTA, FQGNSA. The CDR3 spans 16 residues. Together with reference TRBV7-2 and TRBJ2-5, the CDR3 gives the full variable domain: GAGVSQSPSNKVTEKGKDVELRCDPISGHTALYWYRQSLGQGLEFLIYFQGNSAPDKSGLPSDRFSAERTGGSVSTLTIQRTQQEDSAVYLCASSPRARGYQETQYFGPGTRLLVL.

This chain joins TRBV5-1 and TRBJ2-5, with TRBD1 matching 7 bases. Germline V lookup: CDR1 SGHRS, CDR2 YFSETQ. This CDR3 has 13 residues. Trimming at V came to 5 bases and at J to 10 bases, leaving 11 bases not matched to a gene. As DNA, the CDR3 is TGCGCCAGCAGAGGGACAGACCAATTCGACCAGTACTTC. Encoded protein: CASRGTDQFDQYF.

At least ten counts were recorded for this clonotype. The chain recombines TRBV28 with TRBJ2-5; weak D call: TRBD2 (5 bases). The germline CDR1 and CDR2 sequences are MDHEN and SYDVKM. The CDR3 consists of 17 residues. V lost 6 bases to trimming and J lost 0 bases, with 20 bases between them. DNA of the CDR3: TGTGCCAGCAGCTATGGGAGTATAGGGCGGCACCAAGAGACCCAGTACTTC. Translating gives CASSYGSIGRHQETQYF.

In its sample, this clonotype was seen a few times. At one of its ends the junction is not consistent with the germline gene, which may arise from a read error. The chain joins TRBV30 to TRBJ1-2, with D hard to call. Germline CDR1 reads GTSNPN; CDR2 reads SVGIG (reference sequence). CDR3 length equals 12 residues. CDR3 residues: CARSVGSYGYTF. DNA of the CDR3: TGTGCCAGGAGTGTCGGCAGCTATGGCTACACCTTC.

This clonotype was picked up many times. This sequence joins TRBV7-2 and TRBJ2-7; 11 bases fit TRBD2. This CDR3 has 14 amino acids. CDR1 is SGHTA, CDR2 FQGNSA, per germline. Germline trimming cut 5 bases from V and 3 bases from J; bases unmatched to any gene: 3. CDR3 sequence reads: CASSTTSGGYEQYF. The CDR3 nucleotides read TGTGCCAGCAGCACCACTAGCGGGGGCTACGAGCAGTACTTC.